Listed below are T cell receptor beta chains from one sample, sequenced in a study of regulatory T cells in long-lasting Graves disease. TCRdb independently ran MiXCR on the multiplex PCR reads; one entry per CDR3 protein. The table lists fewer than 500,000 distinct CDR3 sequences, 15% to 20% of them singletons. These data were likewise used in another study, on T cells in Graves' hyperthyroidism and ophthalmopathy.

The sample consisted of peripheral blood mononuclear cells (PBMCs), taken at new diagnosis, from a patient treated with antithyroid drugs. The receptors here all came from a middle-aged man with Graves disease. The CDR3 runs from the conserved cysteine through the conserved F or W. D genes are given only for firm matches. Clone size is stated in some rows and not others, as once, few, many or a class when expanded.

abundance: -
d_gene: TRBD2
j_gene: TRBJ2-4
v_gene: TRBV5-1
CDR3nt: TGCGCCAGCAGTACTAGCGGGGGCTTCGCCAAAAACATTCAGTACTTC
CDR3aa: CASSTSGGFAKNIQYF

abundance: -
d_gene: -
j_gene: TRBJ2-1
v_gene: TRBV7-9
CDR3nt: TGTGCCAGCAGCTTCACGACAGGCTTTCAGTTCTTC
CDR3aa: CASSFTTGFQFF

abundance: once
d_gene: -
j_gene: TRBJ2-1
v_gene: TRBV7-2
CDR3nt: TGTGCCAGCACGCGGAGCTCCTACAATGAGCAGTTCTTC
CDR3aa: CASTRSSYNEQFF

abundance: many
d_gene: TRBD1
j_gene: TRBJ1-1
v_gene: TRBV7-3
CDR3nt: TGTGCCAGCAGCTTCGGGACAGGGATGAACACTGAAGCTTTCTTT
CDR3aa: CASSFGTGMNTEAFF

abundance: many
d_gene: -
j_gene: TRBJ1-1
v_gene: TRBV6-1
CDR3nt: TGTGCCAGCAGACCGGGACGAGGGGGCACTGAAGCTTTCTTT
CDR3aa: CASRPGRGGTEAFF

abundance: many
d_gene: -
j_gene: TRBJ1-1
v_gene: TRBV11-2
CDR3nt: TGTGCCAGCACATACAGGGACTCGAACACTGAAGCTTTCTTT
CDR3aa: CASTYRDSNTEAFF

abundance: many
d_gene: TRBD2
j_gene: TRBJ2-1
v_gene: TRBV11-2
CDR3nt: TGTGCCAGCAGCCCTAGGACTAGCGGGATCAATGAGCAGTTCTTC
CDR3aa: CASSPRTSGINEQFF

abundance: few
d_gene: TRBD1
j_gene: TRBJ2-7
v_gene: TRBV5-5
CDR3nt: TGTGCCAGCAGCTTGGGGCCCCCAGGACAGGGCTACGAGCAGTACTTC
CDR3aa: CASSLGPPGQGYEQYF

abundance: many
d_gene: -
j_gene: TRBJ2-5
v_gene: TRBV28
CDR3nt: TGTGCCAGCAGTTTAGGGGGGGGGCAGCGGGGGACCCAGTACTTC
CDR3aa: CASSLGGGQRGTQYF

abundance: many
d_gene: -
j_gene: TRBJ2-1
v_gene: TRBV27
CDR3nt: TGTGCCAGCAGTTTAGAAAAAAGGGCTCTCGATGAGCAGTTCTTC
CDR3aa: CASSLEKRALDEQFF